The 9 T cell receptor beta chains reported below all come from one sample, sequenced in a study of blood T cell repertoires in COVID-19. The protocol was immunoSEQ multiplex PCR, while the TCRdb copy is restricted to in-frame clones and leaves out a portion. Among just over 15,000 clones listed, about 80% were seen once. Sequencing was performed on peripheral blood. Receptor source: a human donor in a cohort sampled during active COVID-19.

The chain uses TRBV12-3 or TRBV12-4 and TRBJ2-3, with unresolved D. The V end was cut by 8 bases, the J end by 1 base, with 7 bases between. CDR3 length: 12 amino acids. Written as DNA, the CDR3 is TGTGCCAGCTGGGCTGGCACAGATACGCAGTATTTT. This codes for CASWAGTDTQYF.

The chain uses TRBV27 and TRBJ1-1; 7 bases are a match to TRBD1. J gave up 0 bases and V 3 bases, and 4 bases lay outside the gene matches. Germline lookup yields CDR1 MNHEY and CDR2 SMNVEV (reference sequence). This CDR3 comprises 15 residues. CDR3 region: CASSFRTGLNTEAFF. DNA of the CDR3: TGTGCCAGCAGTTTCCGGACAGGTCTGAACACTGAAGCTTTCTTT.

The chain recombines TRBV4-1 with TRBJ1-2; TRBD1 matches at 8 bases. The CDR3 extends over 15 amino acids. V trimming: 2 bases; J trimming: 7 bases; junction bases outside the gene matches: 9. Per the germline V gene, CDR1 is MGHRA and CDR2 is YSYEKL. DNA of the CDR3: TGCGCCAGCAGCCAATCCACAATAGGACAGGGTGGCTACACCTTC. Amino acids: CASSQSTIGQGGYTF.

The chain links TRBV5-1 to TRBJ2-1; D is perhaps TRBD2 (5 bases). Germline V gene sequence: CDR1 SGHRS, CDR2 YFSETQ. With 2 bases removed from V and 3 bases from J, the gap between germline ends came to 12 bases. This CDR3 has 15 residues. The CDR3 coding sequence is TGCGCCAGCAGCTTCTCTAGCCGAGACTACAATGAGCAGTTCTTC. Amino acid sequence: CASSFSSRDYNEQFF.

This chain joins TRBV25-1 and TRBJ2-1; TRBD2 matches at 14 bases. This CDR3 region has 16 residues. J lost 8 bases, V lost 5 bases, and 8 bases had no gene match. Per germline, CDR1 MGHDK and CDR2 SYGVNS. The CDR3: CASSPDRLAGGDEQFF. In DNA, the CDR3 is TGTGCCAGCAGTCCTGATCGACTAGCGGGGGGGGATGAGCAGTTCTTC.

The rearrangement uses TRBV12-5 and TRBJ2-5; 8 bases line up with TRBD1. The CDR3 contains 20 residues. Germline assignment: CDR1 LGHNT and CDR2 FRNRAP. The ends lost 5 bases at V and 4 bases at J; junction bases unmatched: 24. The DNA for the CDR3 is TGTGCTAGTGGTACCTCCCCTCAGCCCGGGACAGGTTACGTCGGAGAGACCCAGTACTTC. Translating it yields CASGTSPQPGTGYVGETQYF.

The chain employs TRBV6-5 and TRBJ1-5, with 10 bases matching TRBD1. Germline trimming cut 6 bases from V and 2 bases from J; bases unmatched to any gene: 4. Germline V lookup: CDR1 MNHEY, CDR2 SVGAGI. The CDR3 is 15 residues long. CDR3 in amino acids: CASSPGTGGNQPQHF. The CDR3 DNA is TGTGCCAGCAGCCCGGGGACAGGGGGCAATCAGCCCCAGCATTTT.

The chain recombines TRBV28 with TRBJ1-4; possibly TRBD1 for D (6 bases). Per germline, CDR1 MDHEN and CDR2 SYDVKM. Deletions cut 4 bases from V and 8 bases from J, with 17 bases between. The CDR3 spans 15 residues. The CDR3: CASSSGVLMREKLFF. In DNA form, the CDR3 reads TGTGCCAGCAGTTCAGGGGTTTTGATGAGGGAAAAACTGTTTTTT.

The chain has TRBV6-2 or TRBV6-3 and TRBJ2-4, with no clear D. The CDR3 extends over 18 amino acids. The V end was cut by 6 bases, the J end by 2 bases, with 23 bases between. Looked up from germline, CDR1 is MNHEY and CDR2 is SVGEGT. DNA for the CDR3: TGTGCCAGCAGCTATCCTCTCTACCGGAGTTCCCCCAAAAACATTCAGTACTTC. Protein product: CASSYPLYRSSPKNIQYF.